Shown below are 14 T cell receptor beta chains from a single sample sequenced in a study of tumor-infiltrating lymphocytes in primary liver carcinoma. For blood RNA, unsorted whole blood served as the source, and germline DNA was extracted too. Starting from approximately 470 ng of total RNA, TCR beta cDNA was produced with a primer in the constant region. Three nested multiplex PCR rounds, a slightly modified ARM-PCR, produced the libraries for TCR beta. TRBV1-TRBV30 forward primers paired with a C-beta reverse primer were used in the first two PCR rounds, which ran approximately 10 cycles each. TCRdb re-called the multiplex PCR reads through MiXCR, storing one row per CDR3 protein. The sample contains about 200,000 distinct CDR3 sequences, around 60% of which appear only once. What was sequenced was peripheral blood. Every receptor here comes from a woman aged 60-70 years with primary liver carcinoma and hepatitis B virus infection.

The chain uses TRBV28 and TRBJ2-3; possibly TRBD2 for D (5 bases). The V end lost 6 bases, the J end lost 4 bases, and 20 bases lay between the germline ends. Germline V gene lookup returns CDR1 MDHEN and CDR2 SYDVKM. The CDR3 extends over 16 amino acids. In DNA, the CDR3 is TGTGCCAGCAGAGCCAGGTTATGGGCAGCGGCAGATACGCAGTATTTT. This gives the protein CASRARLWAAADTQYF.

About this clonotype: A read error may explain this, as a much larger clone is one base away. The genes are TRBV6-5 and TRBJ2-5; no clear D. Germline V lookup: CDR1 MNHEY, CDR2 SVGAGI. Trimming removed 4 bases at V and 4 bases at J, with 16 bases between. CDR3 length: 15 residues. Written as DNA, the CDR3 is TGTGCCAGCAGTTCCCCAGCGTGGGGTTTAGAGACCCAGTACTTC. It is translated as CASSSPAWGLETQYF.

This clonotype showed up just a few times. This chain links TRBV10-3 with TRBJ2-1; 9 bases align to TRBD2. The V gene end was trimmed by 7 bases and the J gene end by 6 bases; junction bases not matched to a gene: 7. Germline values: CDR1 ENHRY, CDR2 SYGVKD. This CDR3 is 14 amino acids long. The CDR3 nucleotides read TGTGCCATCACTCCTAGCGGGGACGTCAATGAGCAGTTCTTC. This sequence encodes CAITPSGDVNEQFF.

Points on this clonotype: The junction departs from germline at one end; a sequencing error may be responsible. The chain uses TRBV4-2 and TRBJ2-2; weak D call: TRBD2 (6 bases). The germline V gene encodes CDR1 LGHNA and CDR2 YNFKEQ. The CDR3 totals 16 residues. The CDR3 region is CASSQEGWEVTGELFF. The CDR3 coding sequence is TGCGCCAGCAGCCAAGAGGGGTGGGAGGTCACCGGGGAGCTGTTTTTT.

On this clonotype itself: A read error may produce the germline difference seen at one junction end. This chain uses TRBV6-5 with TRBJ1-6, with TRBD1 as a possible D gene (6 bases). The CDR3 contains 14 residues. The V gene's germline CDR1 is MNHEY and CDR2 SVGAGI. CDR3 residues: CASMTTGNNSPLHF. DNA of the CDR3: TGTGCTAGCATGACGACAGGAAATAATTCACCCCTCCACTTT.

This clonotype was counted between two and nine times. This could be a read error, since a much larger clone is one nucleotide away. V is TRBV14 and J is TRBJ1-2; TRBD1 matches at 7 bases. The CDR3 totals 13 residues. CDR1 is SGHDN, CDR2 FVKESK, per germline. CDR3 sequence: CVSSPNRGSGYTF. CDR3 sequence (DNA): TGTGTCAGCAGCCCTAACAGGGGAAGTGGCTACACCTTC.

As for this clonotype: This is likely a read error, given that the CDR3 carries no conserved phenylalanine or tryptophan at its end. The CDR3 protein is CASNLALTSGETQYL. CDR3 coding DNA: TGTGCCAGCAACTTAGCGCTAACGAGTGGAGAGACCCAGTACTTA. The chain is built from TRBV11-1 and TRBJ2-5; possible D gene TRBD2, 5 bases. The germline CDR1 and CDR2 sequences are SGHAT and FQDESV (reference sequence). This CDR3 comprises 15 residues.

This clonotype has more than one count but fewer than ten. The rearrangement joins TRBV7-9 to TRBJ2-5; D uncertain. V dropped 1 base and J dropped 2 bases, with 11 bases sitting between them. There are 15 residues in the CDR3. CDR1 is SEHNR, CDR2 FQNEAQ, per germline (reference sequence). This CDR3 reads CASSLEPGKQETQYF. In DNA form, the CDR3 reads TGTGCCAGCAGCTTAGAGCCAGGAAAACAAGAGACCCAGTACTTC.

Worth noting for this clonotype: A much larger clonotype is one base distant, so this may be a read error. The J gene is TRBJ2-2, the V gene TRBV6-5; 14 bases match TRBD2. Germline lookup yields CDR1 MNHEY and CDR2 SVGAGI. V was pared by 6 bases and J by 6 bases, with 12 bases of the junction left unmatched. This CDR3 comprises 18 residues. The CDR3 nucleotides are TGTGCCAGCAGACCCCCCGGACTAGCGGGAGGTTTGGCCGGGGAGCTGTTTTTT. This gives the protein CASRPPGLAGGLAGELFF.

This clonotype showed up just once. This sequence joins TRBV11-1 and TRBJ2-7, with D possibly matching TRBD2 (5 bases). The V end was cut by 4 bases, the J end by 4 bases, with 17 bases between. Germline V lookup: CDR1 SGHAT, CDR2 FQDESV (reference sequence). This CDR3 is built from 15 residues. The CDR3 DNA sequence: TGTGCCAGCAGCTCACCACTAGTGGGAGCTTACGAGCAGTACTTC. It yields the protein CASSSPLVGAYEQYF.

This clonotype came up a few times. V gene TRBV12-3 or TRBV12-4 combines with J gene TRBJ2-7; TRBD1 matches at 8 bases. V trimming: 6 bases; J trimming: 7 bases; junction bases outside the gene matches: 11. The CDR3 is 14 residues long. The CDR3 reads CASRSRDRPWEQYF. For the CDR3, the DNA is TGTGCCAGCAGGAGCAGGGACAGGCCCTGGGAGCAGTACTTC.

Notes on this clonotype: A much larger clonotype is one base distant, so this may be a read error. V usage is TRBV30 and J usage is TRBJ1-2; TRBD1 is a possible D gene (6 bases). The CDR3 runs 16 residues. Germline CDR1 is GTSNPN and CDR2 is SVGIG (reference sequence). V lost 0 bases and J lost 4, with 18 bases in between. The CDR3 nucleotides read TGTGCCTGGAGTGTTTCACAGGGAGTCCACATCTATGGCTACACCTTC. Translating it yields CAWSVSQGVHIYGYTF.

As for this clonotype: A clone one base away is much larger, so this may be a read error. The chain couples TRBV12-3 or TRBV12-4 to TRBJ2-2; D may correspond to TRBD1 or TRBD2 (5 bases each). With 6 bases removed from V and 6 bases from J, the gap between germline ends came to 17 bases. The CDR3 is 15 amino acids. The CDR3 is CASSPRGLNAGELFF. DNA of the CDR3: TGTGCCAGCAGCCCCCGGGGCCTTAACGCCGGGGAGCTGTTTTTT.

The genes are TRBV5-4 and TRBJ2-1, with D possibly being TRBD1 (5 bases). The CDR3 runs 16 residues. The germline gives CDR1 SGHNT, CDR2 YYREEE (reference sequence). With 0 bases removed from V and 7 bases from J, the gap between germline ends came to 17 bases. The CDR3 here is CASSLGDKGMMNEQFF. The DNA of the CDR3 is TGTGCCAGCAGCTTGGGTGACAAGGGGATGATGAATGAGCAGTTCTTC.